The 19 T cell receptor beta chains below were found in one sample sequenced in a study of T cells in Graves' hyperthyroidism and ophthalmopathy. The TCR beta CDR3 regions underwent amplification using RNA transcripts as the source. First-round RT-PCR of the TCR CDR3 relied on the HTBI primer set. TCRdb re-derived calls from the multiplex PCR reads in MiXCR, one entry per CDR3 protein. The sample consists of 280,000 or so distinct CDR3 sequences, less than 30% of them appearing once. Specimen: blood. These TCRs come from a middle-aged man with Graves' hyperthyroidism that later progressed to Graves' ophthalmopathy.

This rearrangement joins TRBV28 to TRBJ2-4; the D call may be TRBD1 or TRBD2 (5 bases each). The CDR3 is 14 amino acids. Germline V gene data show CDR1 as MDHEN and CDR2 as SYDVKM. The V end lost 5 bases, the J end lost 6 bases, and 14 bases lay between the germline ends. CDR3 nucleotide sequence: TGTGCCAGCAGTGCAAGGGACGGCATAAACATTCAGTACTTC. Encoded protein: CASSARDGINIQYF. Based on the CDR3 plus reference TRBV28 and TRBJ2-4, the full variable domain is DVKVTQSSRYLVKRTGEKVFLECVQDMDHENMFWYRQDPGLGLRLIYFSYDVKMKEKGDIPEGYSVSREKKERFSLILESASTNQTSMYLCASSARDGINIQYFGAGTRLSVL.

At least ten counts were recorded for this clonotype. The V and J genes are TRBV2 and TRBJ1-2; 7 nucleotides match TRBD1. CDR3 length: 13 amino acids. The junction had 7 bases not matched to a gene; V was cut back by 4 bases and J by 8 bases. Germline V gene data show CDR1 as SNHLY and CDR2 as FYNNEI. The DNA for the CDR3 is TGTGCCAGCAGTGCTACAGGGGAAGAGGGCTACACCTTC. This gives the protein CASSATGEEGYTF.

This clonotype was counted many times. The chain employs TRBV7-2 and TRBJ2-7; 8 bases are shared with TRBD2. The CDR3 consists of 16 residues. The germline V gene has CDR1 SGHTA and CDR2 FQGNSA. V shed 2 bases, J shed 2 bases, and the junction held 8 bases outside the gene matches. As DNA, the CDR3 is TGTGCCAGCAGCTTACTGATTACTAGCGGCACCTACGAGCAGTACTTC. This gives the protein CASSLLITSGTYEQYF.

In its sample, this clonotype was seen many times. This rearrangement joins TRBV24-1 to TRBJ1-3; 10 bases match TRBD1. CDR1 and CDR2 (germline): KGHDR, SFDVKD. This CDR3 comprises 15 residues. V lost 4 bases and J lost 8; bases outside the gene matches: 7. CDR3 in DNA: TGTGCCACCAGTGACCCGAGACAGGGGGCGGACACCATATATTTT. Its protein is CATSDPRQGADTIYF.

CDR3 sequence (DNA): TGTGCCACCAGCAGAGATCCGGGGGGGGCTCCGTACTTC. Translation gives CATSRDPGGAPYF. The V and J genes are TRBV15 and TRBJ2-7; TRBD2 agrees at 8 bases. This CDR3 comprises 13 residues. CDR1 is LNHNV, CDR2 YYDKDF, per germline (reference sequence). The trim removed 0 bases at V and 12 bases at J, leaving 7 bases unmatched.

This clonotype was seen ten or more times. This sequence joins TRBV6-2 or TRBV6-3 and TRBJ2-2; D gene unclear. CDR1 MNHEY and CDR2 SVGEGT come from the germline V gene. Trimming removed 4 bases at V and 4 bases at J, with 7 bases between. This CDR3 is 13 amino acids long. The CDR3 region has the DNA TGTGCCAGCAGTTGGCGCGGCACCGGGGAGCTGTTTTTT. Encoded protein: CASSWRGTGELFF.

This clonotype showed up many times. This chain connects TRBV12-3 or TRBV12-4 to TRBJ2-7; TRBD1 aligns across 8 bases. Germline trimming cut 3 bases from V and 6 bases from J; bases unmatched to any gene: 4. This CDR3 comprises 13 residues. The CDR3 here is CASSFSDRAEQYF. CDR3 DNA: TGTGCCAGCAGTTTCTCGGACAGGGCCGAGCAGTACTTC.

The V gene is TRBV7-9, the J gene TRBJ2-2; maybe TRBD1 (7 bases). Looked up from germline, CDR1 is SEHNR and CDR2 is FQNEAQ (reference sequence). The CDR3 totals 15 residues. V gave up 5 bases and J gave up 7 bases, with 17 bases separating them. The CDR3 DNA sequence: TGTGCCAGCAGCGCACGACAGGGAGGTATCGGGGAGCTGTTTTTT. This codes for CASSARQGGIGELFF.

This clonotype was found many times. The V gene is TRBV20-1, the J gene TRBJ1-1; TRBD1 matches 7 bases. CDR1 DFQATT and CDR2 SNEGSKA come from the germline V gene (reference sequence). Unmatched junction bases numbered 3, after V lost 1 base and J lost 1 base. The CDR3 covers 14 residues. The DNA for the CDR3 is TGCAGTGCTAGAGCAGGGACAGCGAACACTGAAGCTTTCTTT. The encoded protein is CSARAGTANTEAFF.

The gene calls are TRBV5-4 and TRBJ2-2; 8 bases line up with TRBD2. The germline CDR1 and CDR2 sequences are SGHNT and YYREEE (reference sequence). V lost 4 bases, J lost 6 bases, and 11 bases stayed unmatched. The CDR3 extends over 16 amino acids. In DNA, the CDR3 is TGTGCCAGCAGCGGATCCGGGACTAGTATTCCCGGGGAGCTGTTTTTT. This gives the protein CASSGSGTSIPGELFF.

The genes are TRBV12-3 or TRBV12-4 and TRBJ2-4; 7 positions agree with TRBD1. With 6 bases clipped from V and 7 bases from J, the junction kept 6 bases outside the gene matches. The CDR3 length is 13 residues. CDR3 coding DNA: TGTGCCAGCAGCTCGGGACAGAACAACATTCAGTACTTC. Encoded protein: CASSSGQNNIQYF.

The chain carries TRBV27 and TRBJ2-2; 7 nucleotides line up with TRBD2. Germline V gene data show CDR1 as MNHEY and CDR2 as SMNVEV (reference sequence). V dropped 2 bases and J dropped 7; count of bases not matched to a gene: 16. This CDR3 is built from 18 residues. The CDR3 reads CASSLRPRAGDWYGELFF. CDR3 nucleotide sequence: TGTGCCAGCAGTTTACGACCCCGGGCGGGAGATTGGTACGGGGAGCTGTTTTTT.

This clonotype was seen many times. This rearrangement joins TRBV19 to TRBJ1-1; the D gene is possibly TRBD1 (5 bases). This CDR3 is built from 15 residues. Trimming removed 4 bases at V and 4 bases at J, with 16 bases between. In germline, CDR1 is LNHDA, CDR2 SQIVND (reference sequence). CDR3: CASSTQGGAATEAFF. The CDR3 nucleotides are TGTGCCAGTAGTACCCAGGGAGGGGCGGCCACTGAAGCTTTCTTT.

The chain is built from TRBV7-8 and TRBJ2-7, with 9 bases matching TRBD2. The length of the CDR3 is 14 residues. Germline CDR1 is SGHVS and CDR2 is FQNEAQ. J was trimmed by 2 bases and V by 4 bases; bases with no gene match: 3. The CDR3 region has the DNA TGTGCCAGCAGCTCGACTAGCGGTGCCTACGAGCAGTACTTC. The encoded protein is CASSSTSGAYEQYF. The complete variable domain, with remaining parts taken from reference TRBV7-8 and TRBJ2-7, reads GAGVSQSPRYKVAKRGQDVALRCDPISGHVSLFWYQQALGQGPEFLTYFQNEAQLDKSGLPSDRFFAERPEGSVSTLKIQRTQQEDSAVYLCASSSTSGAYEQYFGPGTRLTVT.

This clonotype was found many times. The rearrangement links TRBV10-3 to TRBJ2-5; D is possibly TRBD1 (7 bases). The CDR3 is 14 residues long. Per germline, CDR1 ENHRY and CDR2 SYGVKD. The ends were cut back, 2 bases at V and 5 bases at J, with 12 bases in the middle. This chain's CDR3 is CAISEGGGEETQYF. The CDR3 DNA is TGTGCCATCAGTGAGGGAGGGGGCGAGGAGACCCAGTACTTC.

This clonotype was recorded at least ten times. The chain joins TRBV2 to TRBJ1-1, with D tentatively TRBD1 (5 bases). Germline V gives CDR1 SNHLY, CDR2 FYNNEI. Trimming left V 5 bases short and J 13 bases short, with 17 bases between. This CDR3 is 12 amino acids long. The CDR3 loop reads CASSPLDTRSFF. CDR3 nucleotides: TGTGCCAGCAGTCCACTGGACACGCGAAGTTTCTTT.

This clonotype occurred a few times. The chain joins TRBV28 to TRBJ2-5; D ambiguous. CDR1 is MDHEN and CDR2 is SYDVKM in the germline V gene. V lost 7 bases and J 2 bases, leaving 5 bases between the germline ends. The CDR3 runs 11 residues. The CDR3 loop is CASNAQETQYF. The CDR3 nucleotides read TGTGCCAGCAACGCTCAAGAGACCCAGTACTTC.

This chain joins TRBV7-3 and TRBJ2-3; 8 nucleotides agree with TRBD2. CDR1 SGHTA and CDR2 FQGTGA come from the germline V gene. CDR3 length: 13 amino acids. The trim removed 7 bases at V and 6 bases at J, leaving 6 bases unmatched. This chain's CDR3 is CASTRTSRDTQYF. The CDR3 DNA sequence: TGTGCCAGCACCCGGACTAGCCGCGATACGCAGTATTTT.

The V and J genes are TRBV12-3 or TRBV12-4 and TRBJ2-2, with 8 bases fitting TRBD2. The CDR3 loop spans 14 amino acids. With 6 bases clipped from V and 5 bases from J, the junction kept 5 bases outside the gene matches. In DNA form, the CDR3 reads TGTGCCAGCAGCCCCGGGACTAGTACCGGGGAGCTGTTTTTT. Protein product: CASSPGTSTGELFF.